The 18 T cell receptor beta chains below come from one sample, sequenced in a study of shared clonotypes between healthy human individuals. Measured with immunoSEQ multiplex PCR; TCRdb has only the in-frame clones, and not every one. The repertoire holds 2 million to 2.5 million clones, under 95% seen once, with 0.37% in the top ten. The sequencing sample was made of naive CD4+ T cells from PBMCs. Subset described: CD45RA+ positively selected. These receptors were taken from a man aged 18 to 29 in good health. Some clones in this sample may be carry-over from other donors' samples.

This chain joins TRBV30 and TRBJ1-1; D may be TRBD1 (5 bases). The CDR3 spans 11 residues. Germline V gene sequence: CDR1 GTSNPN, CDR2 SVGIG (reference sequence). The V end was cut by 5 bases, the J end by 6 bases, with 10 bases between. The CDR3 protein is CAWGGTSEAFF. CDR3 coding DNA: TGTGCCTGGGGAGGGACCTCTGAAGCTTTCTTT.

This rearrangement joins TRBV29-1 to TRBJ1-5; no definite D call. The V end lost 4 bases, the J end lost 0 bases, and 10 bases lay between the germline ends. CDR1 SQVTM and CDR2 ANQGSEA come from the germline V gene. CDR3 length equals 14 residues. The CDR3 sequence is CSVVKGNSNQPQHF. CDR3 in DNA: TGCAGCGTTGTAAAAGGAAATAGCAATCAGCCCCAGCATTTT.

The V gene is TRBV29-1, the J gene TRBJ2-3; D might be TRBD1 (6 bases). With 1 base removed from V and 7 bases from J, the gap between germline ends came to 15 bases. CDR3 length: 14 residues. Germline assignment: CDR1 SQVTM and CDR2 ANQGSEA. The DNA of the CDR3 is TGCAGCGTTGAAGGGGGGCAGGAGGTACATACGCAGTATTTT. Its protein product is CSVEGGQEVHTQYF.

This clone was counted a few times. Here the CDR3 reads CASSPPSQLMNTEAFF. Written as DNA, the CDR3 is TGTGCCAGCTCACCACCCTCACAGCTCATGAACACTGAAGCTTTCTTT. The chain uses TRBV18 and TRBJ1-1; D ambiguous. V shed 0 bases and J shed 0 bases, with 11 bases lying between them. Germline lookup yields CDR1 KGHSH and CDR2 LQKENI. This CDR3 has 16 amino acids.

CDR3 nucleotides: TGTGCCAGCAGTTATTTACAGGCCGACGGTCCTGAAAAACTGTTTTTT. Its translation is CASSYLQADGPEKLFF. The V gene is TRBV28, the J gene TRBJ1-4, with D perhaps matching TRBD1 (5 bases). The V and J ends lost 4 bases and 7 bases respectively, with 19 bases between them. CDR1 MDHEN and CDR2 SYDVKM come from the germline V gene. The CDR3 sequence is 16 residues long.

The rearrangement links TRBV9 to TRBJ1-1; tentatively, D is TRBD1 (5 bases). Germline CDR1 SGDLS, CDR2 YYNGEE. V lost 0 bases and J lost 1, with 19 bases in between. The length of the CDR3 is 18 residues. This CDR3 is CASSVALHGGSGNTEAFF. In nucleotides, the CDR3 is TGTGCCAGCAGCGTAGCCCTTCATGGGGGATCGGGGAACACTGAAGCTTTCTTT. Variable domain in full (rest from reference TRBV9 and TRBJ1-1): DSGVTQTPKHLITATGQRVTLRCSPRSGDLSVYWYQQSLDQGLQFLIQYYNGEERAKGNILERFSAQQFPDLHSELNLSSLELGDSALYFCASSVALHGGSGNTEAFFGQGTRLTVV.

This clone appeared a few times. The J gene is TRBJ2-1, the V gene TRBV13; D is unresolved. From germline, CDR1 is PRHDT and CDR2 FYEKMQ (reference sequence). V was clipped by 2 bases and J by 5 bases, with 1 base between them. The CDR3 has 11 amino acids. In DNA, the CDR3 is TGTGCCAGCAGCTTAAACAATGAGCAGTTCTTC. It is translated as CASSLNNEQFF.

The chain employs TRBV28 and TRBJ2-2, with 7 bases identical to TRBD1. The junction had 6 bases not matched to a gene; V was cut back by 7 bases and J by 1 base. CDR1 MDHEN and CDR2 SYDVKM come from the germline V gene. CDR3 size: 15 residues. The CDR3 region has the DNA TGTGCCAGCATGATCGGGACAGTGAACACCGGGGAGCTGTTTTTT. It encodes CASMIGTVNTGELFF.

V usage is TRBV7-2 and J usage is TRBJ1-2; 7 bases line up with TRBD1. V was pared by 6 bases and J by 4 bases, with 5 bases of the junction left unmatched. Germline V lookup: CDR1 SGHTA, CDR2 FQGNSA. This CDR3 has 13 residues. The CDR3 sequence is CASRQTGVYGYTF. The CDR3 bases are TGTGCCAGCAGACAAACAGGGGTCTATGGCTACACCTTC. Drawing the rest from reference TRBV7-2 and TRBJ1-2, the complete variable domain is GAGVSQSPSNKVTEKGKDVELRCDPISGHTALYWYRQSLGQGLEFLIYFQGNSAPDKSGLPSDRFSAERTGGSVSTLTIQRTQQEDSAVYLCASRQTGVYGYTFGSGTRLTVV.

V is TRBV6-1 and J is TRBJ1-4; weak D call: TRBD1 (5 bases). CDR1 is MNHNS and CDR2 is SASEGT in the germline V gene. This CDR3 is built from 13 residues. V gave up 1 base and J gave up 11 bases, with 11 bases separating them. The CDR3 DNA reads as TGTGCCAGCAGTGAAGGGGGGGACGTTAAACTGTTTTTT. It encodes CASSEGGDVKLFF.

The gene calls are TRBV29-1 and TRBJ1-1; 8 bases are a match to TRBD1. CDR1 and CDR2 from the germline V gene are SQVTM and ANQGSEA. This CDR3 spans 15 amino acids. CDR3 nucleotide sequence: TGCACTACCGGACAGGGCCTCCGTAGGAACACTGAAGCTTTCTTT. Protein sequence: CTTGQGLRRNTEAFF. The full variable domain, with the rest looked up from reference TRBV29-1 and TRBJ1-1, is SAVISQKPSRDICQRGTSLTIQCQVDSQVTMMFWYRQQPGQSLTLIATANQGSEATYESGFVIDKFPISRPNLTFSTLTVSNMSPEDSSIYLCTTGQGLRRNTEAFFGQGTRLTVV.

The genes are TRBV28 and TRBJ1-3; no reliable D call. CDR1 MDHEN and CDR2 SYDVKM come from the germline V gene. The CDR3 is 16 residues long. With 6 bases removed from V and 0 bases from J, the gap between germline ends came to 15 bases. Here the CDR3 reads CASSAPSGSSGNTIYF. CDR3 in DNA: TGTGCCAGCAGCGCCCCCTCCGGGAGCTCTGGAAACACCATATATTTT.

The DNA of the CDR3 is TGTGCCAGTAGGACTAGCGGAACCCTTGAGCAGTTCTTC. Translated: CASRTSGTLEQFF. The chain links TRBV19 to TRBJ2-1; 9 bases match TRBD2. V lost 6 bases, J lost 9 bases, and 6 bases stayed unmatched. CDR1 is LNHDA and CDR2 is SQIVND in the germline V gene (reference sequence). CDR3 length: 13 residues.

This chain uses TRBV2 with TRBJ2-5; 8 bases map to TRBD1. The end of the DNA fits TRBJ2-7 better, so the J call may be wrong. CDR3 size: 14 residues. Germline values: CDR1 SNHLY, CDR2 FYNNEI. CDR3 coding DNA: TGTGCCAGCAGTGACTGGGACAGGTCCCCCGAGCAGTACTTC. Translation gives CASSDWDRSPEQYF.

The gene calls are TRBV11-2 and TRBJ2-5, with 7 bases aligning to TRBD1. The germline V gene has CDR1 SGHAT and CDR2 FQNNGV. V shed 8 bases, J shed 7 bases, and the junction held 13 bases outside the gene matches. The length of the CDR3 is 14 residues. The CDR3 coding sequence is TGTGCCAGCTCTAAACGGGACAGTCTCACGACCCAGTACTTC. It yields the protein CASSKRDSLTTQYF.

The chain uses TRBV4-2 and TRBJ1-1, with D maybe TRBD1 (6 bases). The CDR3 extends over 14 amino acids. V lost 7 bases and J 5 bases, leaving 17 bases between the germline ends. Germline loops: CDR1 LGHNA, CDR2 YNFKEQ. CDR3 residues: CASTRGGEGTEAFF. Written as DNA, the CDR3 is TGTGCCAGCACCCGAGGGGGGGAGGGTACTGAAGCTTTCTTT.

V usage is TRBV5-1 and J usage is TRBJ2-2; TRBD2 matches 10 bases. This CDR3 is 15 amino acids long. Trimming took 6 bases from V and 6 from J; bases not matched to a gene: 8. CDR1 SGHRS and CDR2 YFSETQ come from the germline V gene. Written as DNA, the CDR3 is TGCGCCAGCATGGGGCTAGCGGGAGCCCCCGGGGAGCTGTTTTTT. Translating it yields CASMGLAGAPGELFF.

To note about this clone: Other DNA sequences from this sample encode an identical CDR3 as well. J is TRBJ2-7 and V is TRBV6-1; 9 bases fit TRBD2. The germline CDR1 and CDR2 sequences are MNHNS and SASEGT. There are 15 residues in the CDR3. The ends lost 6 bases at V and 4 bases at J; junction bases unmatched: 10. CDR3 coding DNA: TGTGCCAGCAGCGGCTCCGCGGGAGGGCCGTACGAGCAGTACTTC. Its protein is CASSGSAGGPYEQYF.